This is a list of T cell receptor beta chains from one sample in a study of blood T cell repertoires in COVID-19. The protocol was immunoSEQ multiplex PCR, while the TCRdb copy is restricted to in-frame clones and leaves out a portion. The sample includes 110,000 or so clones, about 90% of them seen just once. The specimen sequenced was peripheral blood. The receptors were gathered from a human donor in a cohort sampled during active COVID-19. Each CDR3 is given with its conserved first and last residue. D genes are given only for firm matches. Clone sizes are given selectively: once, few, many, or a class where the clone is expanded.

CDR3: CASSFGKRSFEQFF; DNA: TGTGCCAGCAGCTTTGGTAAGCGATCGTTTGAGCAGTTCTTC; J: TRBJ2-1; V: TRBV7-2; size: .; D: .
CDR3: CASSLSRSGTEAFF; DNA: TGTGCCAGCAGCTTAAGCAGGTCTGGGACTGAAGCTTTCTTT; J: TRBJ1-1; V: TRBV7-9; size: few; D: .
CDR3: CASSLSTAVPGGYTF; DNA: TGTGCCAGCAGTTTATCCACAGCCGTCCCGGGAGGCTACACCTTC; J: TRBJ1-2; V: TRBV27; size: .; D: .
CDR3: CASSRTATLAGVVDTQYF; DNA: TGTGCCAGTAGTAGGACGGCGACTCTAGCGGGAGTAGTGGATACGCAGTATTTT; J: TRBJ2-3; V: TRBV19; size: .; D: TRBD2
CDR3: CASSPTGQINEKLFF; DNA: TGCGCCAGCAGCCCTACGGGACAGATTAATGAAAAACTGTTTTTT; J: TRBJ1-4; V: TRBV5-1; size: once; D: TRBD1
CDR3: CASSLNRDDNQPQHF; DNA: TGTGCCAGCAGTTTGAACAGGGACGACAATCAGCCCCAGCATTTT; J: TRBJ1-5; V: TRBV27; size: .; D: .
CDR3: CASSIGQKTNQPQHF; DNA: TGTGCCAGTAGTATAGGGCAGAAAACCAATCAGCCCCAGCATTTT; J: TRBJ1-5; V: TRBV19; size: .; D: .
CDR3: CASSPGTPTYEQYF; DNA: TGTGCCAGCAGTCCAGGAACCCCCACCTACGAGCAGTACTTC; J: TRBJ2-7; V: TRBV6-2/TRBV6-3; size: .; D: .
CDR3: CASSQGPGAGDTEAFF; DNA: TGTGCCAGCAGCCAAGGACCGGGCGCGGGGGACACTGAAGCTTTCTTT; J: TRBJ1-1; V: TRBV3-1/TRBV3-2; size: .; D: .
CDR3: CASSGGGGPSTDTQYF; DNA: TGCGCCAGCAGCGGGGGCGGGGGGCCTTCAACAGATACGCAGTATTTT; J: TRBJ2-3; V: TRBV5-1; size: once; D: TRBD2
CDR3: CASSRDTEAFF; DNA: TGTGCCAGCTCACGAGACACTGAAGCTTTCTTT; J: TRBJ1-1; V: TRBV18; size: .; D: .
CDR3: CASSPQTSGGSQFF; DNA: TGTGCCAGCAGCCCTCAGACTAGCGGGGGTTCGCAGTTCTTC; J: TRBJ2-1; V: TRBV3-1/TRBV3-2; size: .; D: TRBD2
CDR3: CASSEGWAFRGKDTQYF; DNA: TGTGCCAGCAGTGAGGGTTGGGCGTTCAGGGGGAAGGATACGCAGTATTTT; J: TRBJ2-3; V: TRBV2; size: .; D: TRBD1
CDR3: CASRLRVGYTF; DNA: TGTGCCAGCAGACTCAGGGTTGGCTACACCTTC; J: TRBJ1-2; V: TRBV12-3/TRBV12-4; size: once; D: .
CDR3: CASSRSQETQYF; DNA: TGTGCCAGCAGCCGGTCCCAAGAGACCCAGTACTTC; J: TRBJ2-5; V: TRBV2; size: .; D: .
CDR3: CASSVGRGVTDTQYF; DNA: TGTGCCAGCAGCGTAGGGCGGGGGGTCACAGATACGCAGTATTTT; J: TRBJ2-3; V: TRBV9; size: .; D: TRBD2
CDR3: CASSTHIDRGGDEQFF; DNA: TGTGCCAGTAGTACTCACATCGACAGGGGAGGTGATGAGCAGTTCTTC; J: TRBJ2-1; V: TRBV19; size: .; D: TRBD1
CDR3: CASSVTGQGSYEQYF; DNA: TGTGCCAGCAGCGTTACGGGACAGGGGTCCTACGAGCAGTACTTC; J: TRBJ2-7; V: TRBV9; size: .; D: TRBD1
CDR3: CASSESYGGRAIGNTIYF; DNA: TGTGCCAGCAGTGAATCTTACGGTGGCAGGGCGATTGGAAACACCATATATTTT; J: TRBJ1-3; V: TRBV6-1; size: once; D: .
CDR3: CASSPTGQNSGNTIYF; DNA: TGTGCCAGCAGCCCCACGGGACAGAACTCTGGAAACACCATATATTTT; J: TRBJ1-3; V: TRBV9; size: once; D: TRBD1
CDR3: CATSAATGDNYGYTF; DNA: TGTGCCACCAGTGCCGCGACAGGAGACAACTATGGCTACACCTTC; J: TRBJ1-2; V: TRBV24-1; size: .; D: .
CDR3: CATESSGGANEQFF; DNA: TGTGCCACGGAATCTAGCGGGGGGGCTAATGAGCAGTTCTTC; J: TRBJ2-1; V: TRBV7-9; size: .; D: TRBD2
CDR3: CASSLGSNQGEAFF; DNA: TGTGCCAGCAGCTTGGGATCTAATCAGGGTGAAGCTTTCTTT; J: TRBJ1-1; V: TRBV11-3; size: .; D: .
CDR3: CASSVGTSVNEQFF; DNA: TGTGCCAGCAGCGTAGGAACTAGCGTCAATGAGCAGTTCTTC; J: TRBJ2-1; V: TRBV9; size: .; D: TRBD2
CDR3: CASSYLSAGQYNEQFF; DNA: TGTGCCAGCAGTTATTTATCGGCGGGTCAGTACAATGAGCAGTTCTTC; J: TRBJ2-1; V: TRBV6-5; size: .; D: .
CDR3: CASSSRPGVMNTEAFF; DNA: TGTGCCAGCAGCTCCCGCCCGGGGGTGATGAACACTGAAGCTTTCTTT; J: TRBJ1-1; V: TRBV7-3; size: .; D: .
CDR3: CASSLGPGAGNTIYF; DNA: TGTGCCAGCAGCCTCGGACCAGGGGCTGGAAACACCATATATTTT; J: TRBJ1-3; V: TRBV6-6; size: .; D: .
CDR3: CASSLTGQGHGYTF; DNA: TGTGCCAGCAGCCTAACTGGACAGGGCCATGGCTACACCTTC; J: TRBJ1-2; V: TRBV7-8; size: .; D: TRBD1
CDR3: CASSGTQFHRGNEKLFF; DNA: TGTGCCAGCAGTGGCACCCAATTCCACCGGGGTAATGAAAAACTGTTTTTT; J: TRBJ1-4; V: TRBV6-4; size: .; D: .
CDR3: CASSPERFDTQYF; DNA: TGTGCCAGCAGTCCAGAGAGGTTCGATACGCAGTATTTT; J: TRBJ2-3; V: TRBV12-3/TRBV12-4; size: .; D: .
CDR3: CASSPPGTGLYGYTF; DNA: TGTGCCAGCTCACCCCCCGGGACAGGACTCTATGGCTACACCTTC; J: TRBJ1-2; V: TRBV18; size: .; D: TRBD1
CDR3: CASSLALAGGADTQYF; DNA: TGTGCCAGCAGCTTAGCTCTAGCGGGAGGTGCAGATACGCAGTATTTT; J: TRBJ2-3; V: TRBV7-8; size: .; D: TRBD2
CDR3: CASSVTGLTGELFF; DNA: TGTGCCAGCAGCGTCACAGGGTTGACTGGGGAGCTGTTTTTT; J: TRBJ2-2; V: TRBV9; size: once; D: .
CDR3: CASSRGTSGGDLPYF; DNA: TGTGCCAGCAGCCGAGGGACTAGCGGGGGGGACCTCCCGTACTTC; J: TRBJ2-7; V: TRBV4-2; size: once; D: TRBD2
CDR3: CASSSSGGSNQPQHF; DNA: TGTGCCAGCAGCTCCAGCGGAGGCAGCAATCAGCCCCAGCATTTT; J: TRBJ1-5; V: TRBV5-4; size: once; D: .
CDR3: CASSYPATGKTFF; DNA: TGTGCCAGCAGTTACCCTGCGACAGGGAAAACTTTCTTT; J: TRBJ1-1; V: TRBV7-9; size: many; D: TRBD1
CDR3: CASSHSDSEAFF; DNA: TGTGCCAGCAGCCACTCGGACAGTGAAGCTTTCTTT; J: TRBJ1-1; V: TRBV3-1/TRBV3-2; size: .; D: .
CDR3: CASRYTGTSGRWEQFF; DNA: TGTGCCAGCAGGTATACCGGGACTAGCGGGAGATGGGAGCAGTTCTTC; J: TRBJ2-1; V: TRBV7-2; size: .; D: TRBD2
CDR3: CASSARLAGGRDF; DNA: TGTGCCAGCAGTGCCCGACTAGCGGGGGGGCGGGACTTC; J: TRBJ2-7; V: TRBV25-1; size: .; D: TRBD2
CDR3: CASSFDRDQPQHF; DNA: TGTGCCAGCAGTTTCGACAGGGATCAGCCCCAGCATTTT; J: TRBJ1-5; V: TRBV27; size: .; D: TRBD1
CDR3: CASSGEQGRWNTIYF; DNA: TGTGCCAGCAGCGGAGAACAGGGGCGCTGGAACACCATATATTTT; J: TRBJ1-3; V: TRBV5-6; size: .; D: TRBD1
CDR3: CASSQDRGQPQHF; DNA: TGTGCCAGCAGCCAAGACAGAGGTCAGCCCCAGCATTTT; J: TRBJ1-5; V: TRBV3-1/TRBV3-2; size: .; D: .
CDR3: CASSVGLAGGFQETQYF; DNA: TGTGCCAGCAGTGTGGGACTAGCGGGAGGGTTCCAAGAGACCCAGTACTTC; J: TRBJ2-5; V: TRBV2; size: .; D: TRBD2
CDR3: CASSVAGYGYTF; DNA: TGTGCCAGCAGCGTAGCGGGATATGGCTACACCTTC; J: TRBJ1-2; V: TRBV9; size: once; D: .
CDR3: CASSQVSGRPYNEQFF; DNA: TGTGCCAGCAGCCAAGTCAGCGGGAGACCCTACAATGAGCAGTTCTTC; J: TRBJ2-1; V: TRBV3-1/TRBV3-2; size: .; D: TRBD2
CDR3: CASSRDRVIQYF; DNA: TGTGCCAGTAGCCGGGACAGGGTCATTCAGTACTTC; J: TRBJ2-4; V: TRBV19; size: .; D: TRBD1
CDR3: CASSRQGGPGQYF; DNA: TGTGCCAGTAGCCGCCAGGGGGGTCCGGGGCAGTACTTC; J: TRBJ2-7; V: TRBV19; size: .; D: .
CDR3: CASSLAPKNYEQYF; DNA: TGTGCCAGCAGCTTAGCCCCCAAAAACTACGAGCAGTACTTC; J: TRBJ2-7; V: TRBV7-8; size: .; D: .
CDR3: CASSPKNGNQPQHF; DNA: TGTGCCAGCTCACCCAAGAACGGGAATCAGCCCCAGCATTTT; J: TRBJ1-5; V: TRBV18; size: once; D: .
CDR3: CASSLQGNYGYTF; DNA: TGTGCCAGCAGTTTACAGGGGAACTATGGCTACACCTTC; J: TRBJ1-2; V: TRBV6-5; size: .; D: TRBD1
CDR3: CASSQLQGIHEQYF; DNA: TGCGCCAGCAGCCAACTGCAGGGGATCCACGAGCAGTACTTC; J: TRBJ2-7; V: TRBV4-1; size: .; D: .
CDR3: CASSMDRDRGMITF; DNA: TGTGCCAGTAGTATGGACCGGGACAGGGGTATGATAACCTTC; J: TRBJ1-2; V: TRBV19; size: .; D: TRBD1
CDR3: CAKPGQALRDTQYF; DNA: TGTGCCAAACCGGGACAGGCCCTCCGGGATACGCAGTATTTT; J: TRBJ2-3; V: TRBV24-1; size: .; D: TRBD1
CDR3: CASSTGIGLYGYTF; DNA: TGTGCCAGTAGTACAGGGATTGGGCTCTATGGCTACACCTTC; J: TRBJ1-2; V: TRBV19; size: .; D: .